One and the same sample provided the 27 T cell receptor beta chains below, sequenced in a study of blood T cell repertoires in COVID-19. Libraries were prepared by immunoSEQ multiplex PCR; TCRdb keeps only in-frame clonotypes and omits some of them. This sample has hundreds of thousands of clones, with 86% found just once. Specimen: peripheral blood. These receptors were taken from a woman aged 45-60 years with acute or convalescent COVID-19.

V gene TRBV5-5 combines with J gene TRBJ1-6; 8 positions match TRBD1. The CDR3 is 14 residues long. Germline V gene sequence: CDR1 SGHKS, CDR2 YYEKEE (reference sequence). The J segment lost 8 bases and the V segment lost 6 bases, leaving 7 bases of the junction unmatched. The CDR3 DNA sequence: TGTGCCAGCACCCTCGACAGGGGTTATTCACCCCTCCACTTT. Protein product: CASTLDRGYSPLHF.

The chain couples TRBV18 to TRBJ2-7; D is ambiguous. Germline-derived CDR1 and CDR2 are KGHSH and LQKENI. The length of the CDR3 is 13 residues. V lost 0 bases, J lost 6 bases, and 9 bases lay in between. Here the CDR3 reads CASSPPSLFEQYF. The CDR3 DNA is TGTGCCAGCTCACCACCGTCCCTCTTCGAGCAGTACTTC.

This chain connects TRBV7-9 to TRBJ1-2; a possible D gene is TRBD1 (5 bases). Germline CDR1 and CDR2: SEHNR and FQNEAQ (reference sequence). The CDR3 is 13 amino acids. V was cut by 3 bases and J by 5 bases, with 10 bases left in between. The CDR3 DNA sequence: TGTGCCAGCAGCTTGGGGGGGTATTATGGCTACACCTTC. Its translation: CASSLGGYYGYTF.

This clone occurred a few times. The chain employs TRBV7-3 and TRBJ2-3; 7 positions match TRBD2. The V gene end was trimmed by 0 bases and the J gene end by 1 base; junction bases not matched to a gene: 4. This CDR3 is built from 16 residues. Germline-derived CDR1 and CDR2 are SGHTA and FQGTGA. The CDR3 DNA follows: TGTGCCAGCAGCTTAACGGGAGGGGTGGGCACAGATACGCAGTATTTT. Translating gives CASSLTGGVGTDTQYF.

The chain employs TRBV18 and TRBJ2-3; 8 nucleotides line up with TRBD2. Germline V gives CDR1 KGHSH, CDR2 LQKENI. The CDR3 extends over 15 amino acids. Germline trimming cut 3 bases from V and 4 bases from J; bases unmatched to any gene: 6. CDR3 in DNA: TGTGCCAGCTCACCTCCGGGGGGGCCGTCAGATACGCAGTATTTT. Protein: CASSPPGGPSDTQYF.

This clone has only a few counts. The gene calls are TRBV7-3 and TRBJ2-1; maybe TRBD2 (5 bases). V was shortened by 5 bases and J by 5 bases, with 7 bases between the two germline ends. Germline values: CDR1 SGHTA, CDR2 FQGTGA. There are 12 residues in the CDR3. The CDR3 protein is CASSTSDNEQFF. CDR3 DNA sequence: TGTGCCAGCAGCACTAGTGACAATGAGCAGTTCTTC.

This chain joins TRBV7-6 and TRBJ2-7, with D possibly matching TRBD1 (6 bases). The ends were cut back, 5 bases at V and 0 bases at J, with 17 bases in the middle. The germline V gene has CDR1 SGHVS and CDR2 FNYEAQ. The CDR3 runs to 16 residues. The DNA for the CDR3 is TGTGCCAGCAGCCCGTTTGCAGGGGCGGACTCCTACGAGCAGTACTTC. Amino acid sequence: CASSPFAGADSYEQYF.

The rearrangement joins TRBV12-3 or TRBV12-4 to TRBJ2-5; D unresolved. The V end was cut by 3 bases, the J end by 4 bases, with 6 bases between. This CDR3 is 12 amino acids long. The CDR3: CASSFAVETQYF. The CDR3 DNA sequence: TGTGCCAGCAGTTTTGCAGTAGAGACCCAGTACTTC.

The chain is built from TRBV11-3 and TRBJ1-1, with D possibly matching TRBD1 (5 bases). The V and J ends lost 3 bases and 2 bases respectively, with 10 bases between them. There are 14 residues in the CDR3. Germline CDR1 is SGHNT and CDR2 is YENEEA. The CDR3 nucleotides read TGTGCCAGCAGCTTGGGGGGACCTAACACTGAAGCTTTCTTT. It encodes CASSLGGPNTEAFF.

V gene TRBV10-3 combines with J gene TRBJ1-3, with D unresolved. Germline CDR1 ENHRY, CDR2 SYGVKD. V lost 0 bases and J 0 bases, leaving 9 bases between the germline ends. The CDR3 is 16 amino acids. CDR3: CAISESGDSSGNTIYF. DNA of the CDR3: TGTGCCATCAGTGAGTCGGGAGATAGCTCTGGAAACACCATATATTTT.

This chain links TRBV18 with TRBJ2-1; D is possibly TRBD1 (5 bases). Germline values: CDR1 KGHSH, CDR2 LQKENI. Trimming pared 2 bases from V and 6 bases from J, leaving 14 bases between. The CDR3 runs to 15 residues. CDR3 in DNA: TGTGCCAGCTCACCAGGGCAGACAGCGTTCAATGAGCAGTTCTTC. Its protein product is CASSPGQTAFNEQFF.

This clone was observed a handful of times. V is TRBV11-2 and J is TRBJ2-5, with a weak D call TRBD2 (5 bases). CDR3 length: 14 amino acids. Trimming pared 1 base from V and 2 bases from J, leaving 8 bases between. Germline loops: CDR1 SGHAT, CDR2 FQNNGV. This CDR3 is CASSLGTGQETQYF. The DNA for the CDR3 is TGTGCCAGCAGCTTAGGGACTGGTCAAGAGACCCAGTACTTC.

The CDR3 region is CASSWGGSYNEQFF. The CDR3 DNA reads as TGTGCCAGCAGCTGGGGAGGCTCCTACAATGAGCAGTTCTTC. The rearrangement uses TRBV5-6 and TRBJ2-1; D is perhaps TRBD2 (6 bases). In germline, CDR1 is SGHDT, CDR2 YYEEEE. The V end was cut by 3 bases, the J end by 0 bases, with 7 bases between. The CDR3 sequence is 14 residues long.

The gene calls are TRBV7-2 and TRBJ2-7; D possibly corresponds to TRBD1 (7 bases). V lost 5 bases and J lost 5, with 19 bases in between. Germline V gives CDR1 SGHTA, CDR2 FQGNSA. The CDR3 is 15 amino acids. The CDR3 spells CASSPRAGGIHEQYF. DNA for the CDR3: TGTGCCAGCAGCCCCCGGGCAGGGGGGATCCACGAGCAGTACTTC.

The chain has TRBV21-1 and TRBJ2-1; TRBD2 is the table's D call and was not checked against the DNA. TRBV21-1 corresponds to a pseudogene. The CDR3 runs 14 residues. The DNA for the CDR3 is TGTGCCAGCAGCAATCAGCGGATCTACAATGAGCAGTTCTTC. Its translation: CASSNQRIYNEQFF.

This chain uses TRBV9 with TRBJ1-4, with D maybe TRBD1 (6 bases). This CDR3 contains 13 residues. Germline CDR1 is SGDLS and CDR2 is YYNGEE. The V end lost 4 bases, the J end lost 4 bases, and 8 bases lay between the germline ends. CDR3 in DNA: TGTGCCAGCAGCCGGACAGATAATGAAAAACTGTTTTTT. As protein: CASSRTDNEKLFF.

This chain joins TRBV14 and TRBJ2-7, with D possibly matching TRBD2 (5 bases). CDR3 size: 14 residues. The germline V gene encodes CDR1 SGHDN and CDR2 FVKESK. The germline V and J ends were trimmed by 4 bases and 1 base, with 11 bases remaining between them. CDR3 residues: CASSPRLYSYEQYF. CDR3 coding DNA: TGTGCCAGCAGCCCCCGACTATATTCCTACGAGCAGTACTTC.

The chain uses TRBV9 and TRBJ2-1, with 9 nucleotides matching TRBD2. With 3 bases clipped from V and 7 bases from J, the junction kept 8 bases outside the gene matches. The germline V gene has CDR1 SGDLS and CDR2 YYNGEE. The CDR3 spans 15 residues. The CDR3 nucleotides read TGTGCCAGCAGCGCCCCGGGACTAGCTTTAAATGAGCAGTTCTTC. Translating gives CASSAPGLALNEQFF.

Only one count was recorded for this clone. The CDR3 bases are TGCGCCAGCAGTGATCCTGGGACAGGGAAAGAGACCCAGTACTTC. This encodes CASSDPGTGKETQYF. The chain is built from TRBV10-1 and TRBJ2-5, with TRBD1 matching over 9 bases. Per the germline V gene, CDR1 is WNHNN and CDR2 is SYGVQD (reference sequence). The CDR3 runs to 15 residues. Trimming at V came to 3 bases and at J to 3 bases, leaving 5 bases not matched to a gene.

The chain uses TRBV7-8 and TRBJ2-7, with D unresolved. Germline values: CDR1 SGHVS, CDR2 FQNEAQ. V was shortened by 3 bases and J by 0 bases, with 9 bases between the two germline ends. CDR3 length: 14 amino acids. CDR3 amino acids: CASSFGRSSYEQYF. The CDR3 DNA is TGTGCCAGCAGCTTCGGTCGGAGCTCCTACGAGCAGTACTTC.

The rearrangement joins TRBV6-6 to TRBJ2-5; 9 bases agree with TRBD2. CDR3 size: 13 residues. V lost 7 bases to trimming and J lost 4 bases; unmatched junction nucleotides: 4. Germline CDR1 reads MNHNY; CDR2 reads SVGAGI (reference sequence). CDR3: CASTLAGRETQYF. CDR3 in DNA: TGTGCCAGCACTCTAGCGGGGAGAGAGACCCAGTACTTC.

V usage is TRBV27 and J usage is TRBJ2-7; the D is unclear. CDR1 is MNHEY and CDR2 is SMNVEV in the germline V gene (reference sequence). V gave up 5 bases and J gave up 1 base, with 18 bases separating them. There are 16 residues in the CDR3. The CDR3 loop reads CASSKRPPRNSYEQYF. The CDR3 DNA sequence: TGTGCCAGCAGTAAGCGACCGCCCCGGAATTCCTACGAGCAGTACTTC.

This clone is a singleton in its sample. This chain joins TRBV11-3 and TRBJ1-1; D unresolved. Trimming stripped 3 bases from V and 4 bases from J, with 6 bases between. The germline V gene encodes CDR1 SGHNT and CDR2 YENEEA. The CDR3 covers 12 residues. The DNA for the CDR3 is TGTGCCAGCAGCTTGAGGCTCACTGAAGCTTTCTTT. Its protein product is CASSLRLTEAFF. The full variable domain, its missing parts supplied by reference TRBV11-3 and TRBJ1-1, is EAGVVQSPRYKIIEKKQPVAFWCNPISGHNTLYWYLQNLGQGPELLIRYENEEAVDDSQLPKDRFSAERLKGVDSTLKIQPAELGDSAVYLCASSLRLTEAFFGQGTRLTVV.

The V call is TRBV6-6, the J call TRBJ2-1; 11 bases match TRBD1. The length of the CDR3 is 15 residues. The germline gives CDR1 MNHNY, CDR2 SVGAGI (reference sequence). The J segment lost 6 bases and the V segment lost 0 bases, leaving 1 base of the junction unmatched. In DNA, the CDR3 is TGTGCCAGCAGTTACTCGGACAGGGGGCTCAATGAGCAGTTCTTC. It translates to CASSYSDRGLNEQFF.

V is TRBV29-1 and J is TRBJ1-2; the D gene is possibly TRBD1 (5 bases). In germline, CDR1 is SQVTM, CDR2 ANQGSEA. The V and J ends lost 4 bases and 7 bases respectively, with 22 bases between them. The CDR3 is 15 amino acids. The DNA of the CDR3 is TGCAGCGTTGCGACGTTCGACCAAGGGGTGGGTGGCTACACCTTC. Amino acid sequence: CSVATFDQGVGGYTF.

CDR3 protein: CASSSSGYEQYF. The CDR3 DNA reads TGTGCCAGCAGCTCCTCAGGCTACGAGCAGTACTTC. The gene calls are TRBV5-4 and TRBJ2-7; no definite D call. V dropped 3 bases and J dropped 3 bases, with 7 bases sitting between them. Germline assignment: CDR1 SGHNT and CDR2 YYREEE (reference sequence). The CDR3 has 12 amino acids.

This chain uses TRBV18 with TRBJ2-5; possibly TRBD2 for D (6 bases). Trimming removed 10 bases from V and 0 bases from J, with 18 bases in between. CDR1 and CDR2 (germline): KGHSH, LQKENI. This CDR3 region has 15 residues. The CDR3 loop is CATAQYGRHQETQYF. For the CDR3, the DNA is TGTGCCACTGCACAGTACGGGAGACACCAAGAGACCCAGTACTTC.